This T cell receptor (beta chain) came from a study of T cells in Graves' hyperthyroidism and ophthalmopathy. Study overall: Peripheral blood was taken when the disease was first diagnosed, before any treatment began.

Participants, patients aged 18 to 65, had newly diagnosed hyperthyroidism with a duration under 2 months. Uncontrolled infection, other autoimmune disease, pregnancy or lactation excluded patients. This clonotype occurred many times. This CDR3 is built from 16 residues. Germline CDR1 SEHNR, CDR2 FQNEAQ (reference sequence). V was cut by 2 bases and J by 2 bases, with 13 bases left in between. RNA transcripts served as the template for amplifying TCR beta CDR3 regions. During a first-round RT-PCR of the TCR CDR3, the HTBI primer set was used. TCRdb re-called the multiplex PCR reads with MiXCR, one entry per CDR3 protein. The sample records roughly 420,000 distinct CDR3 sequences, approximately 15% being singletons.

The source is a woman aged 18-29 years with Graves' hyperthyroidism. The chain couples TRBV7-9 to TRBJ2-1; TRBD2 might be the D (6 bases). What was sequenced was blood. The CDR3, as DNA: TGTGCCAGCAGCTTATTGCGGGGAAAAACCTACAATGAGCAGTTCTTC. Protein product: CASSLLRGKTYNEQFF.